Each of the 32 T cell receptor beta chains below was sequenced from the same sample in a study of regulatory T cells in long-lasting Graves disease. Time point described: persistent/refractory GD, antithyroid drugs over 5 years with positive TRAb. PBMC RNA was the source of the TCR library. TCR beta libraries were built with iRepertoire HTBI primers and Arm-PCR of CDR3 regions. TCRdb reprocessed the multiplex PCR reads with MiXCR, giving one entry per CDR3 protein. Seen here are roughly 490,000 distinct CDR3 sequences, around a fifth observed once, and the top ten hold under 15%. This specimen was peripheral blood mononuclear cells (PBMCs), taken when the disease was refractory, from a patient treated with antithyroid drugs. These receptors were taken from a female donor with Graves disease.

The chain links TRBV28 to TRBJ2-3; D may be TRBD1 or TRBD2 (6 bases each). Germline CDR1 is MDHEN and CDR2 is SYDVKM. The CDR3 covers 15 residues. The V end lost 3 bases, the J end lost 2 bases, and 12 bases lay between the germline ends. CDR3 coding DNA: TGTGCCAGCAGTTTCGGAGGGGGACTCACAGATACGCAGTATTTT. Its protein product is CASSFGGGLTDTQYF.

This clonotype was counted between two and nine times. CDR3 nucleotide sequence: TGTGCCAGTAGTATCGGACGGACAGGGGATTCACCCCTCCACTTT. It codes for CASSIGRTGDSPLHF. This chain uses TRBV19 with TRBJ1-6; 9 nucleotides agree with TRBD1. CDR3 size: 15 residues. Germline CDR1 LNHDA, CDR2 SQIVND (reference sequence). After removal of 3 bases from V and 8 bases from J, the junction contained 5 bases not matched to a gene.

This clonotype has only a few counts. The chain joins TRBV6-2 or TRBV6-3 to TRBJ1-5; 7 bases line up with TRBD1. The J segment lost 1 base and the V segment lost 4 bases, leaving 7 bases of the junction unmatched. In germline, CDR1 is MNHEY, CDR2 SVGEGT. This CDR3 has 16 residues. CDR3 DNA sequence: TGTGCCAGCAGTTTCCCCCCGGGACAGAGCAATCAGCCCCAGCATTTT. This sequence encodes CASSFPPGQSNQPQHF.

The rearrangement links TRBV9 to TRBJ1-3, with 7 bases matching TRBD1. Trimming cost V 0 bases and J 10 bases; bases outside gene matches: 13. Germline CDR1 is SGDLS and CDR2 is YYNGEE. CDR3 size: 16 residues. The CDR3 is CASSVEGQTAETTIYF. The CDR3 DNA sequence: TGTGCCAGCAGCGTAGAGGGACAGACAGCAGAAACAACCATATATTTT.

This clonotype was seen a handful of times. V gene TRBV10-3 combines with J gene TRBJ2-5, with TRBD1 as a possible D gene (6 bases). The J call may be faulty, since TRBJ2-1 better matches the DNA end. The CDR3 runs 14 residues. Germline V CDR1 and CDR2: ENHRY, SYGVKD. The CDR3 loop is CAISETDRINEQFF. The DNA for the CDR3 is TGTGCCATCAGTGAGACGGACAGAATCAATGAGCAGTTCTTC.

This clonotype turned up a few times. The chain links TRBV7-6 to TRBJ2-5; TRBD1 is a possible D gene (6 bases). The V end lost 0 bases, the J end lost 4 bases, and 9 bases lay between the germline ends. The CDR3 spans 14 residues. Germline CDR1 reads SGHVS; CDR2 reads FNYEAQ. This CDR3 reads CASSLAGARETQYF. DNA for the CDR3: TGTGCCAGCAGCTTAGCGGGGGCACGAGAGACCCAGTACTTC. The full variable domain, completed using reference TRBV7-6 and TRBJ2-5, is GAGVSQSPRYKVTKRGQDVALRCDPISGHVSLYWYRQALGQGPEFLTYFNYEAQQDKSGLPNDRFSAERPEGSISTLTIQRTEQRDSAMYRCASSLAGARETQYFGPGTRLLVL.

There are many counts of this clonotype. V usage is TRBV28 and J usage is TRBJ1-5; D is ambiguous. Germline V gene data show CDR1 as MDHEN and CDR2 as SYDVKM. CDR3 length equals 15 residues. With 10 bases removed from V and 0 bases from J, the gap between germline ends came to 16 bases. DNA of the CDR3: TGTGCCACCCTAGGATGGAAAGATAGCAATCAGCCCCAGCATTTT. It yields the protein CATLGWKDSNQPQHF. The full variable domain, in which reference TRBV28 and TRBJ1-5 provide the parts outside the CDR3, is DVKVTQSSRYLVKRTGEKVFLECVQDMDHENMFWYRQDPGLGLRLIYFSYDVKMKEKGDIPEGYSVSREKKERFSLILESASTNQTSMYLCATLGWKDSNQPQHFGDGTRLSIL.

This clonotype has a count of ten or more. The chain employs TRBV28 and TRBJ2-4; D unclear. Germline CDR1 MDHEN, CDR2 SYDVKM. The V end lost 3 bases, the J end lost 8 bases, and 14 bases lay between the germline ends. The CDR3 consists of 14 residues. CDR3 sequence reads: CASSFEATNDIQYF. CDR3 coding DNA: TGTGCCAGCAGTTTCGAGGCCACAAACGACATTCAGTACTTC.

There are many counts of this clonotype. This chain connects TRBV7-9 to TRBJ1-1; no clear D gene. The CDR3 runs 13 residues. Germline-derived CDR1 and CDR2 are SEHNR and FQNEAQ (reference sequence). The ends were cut back, 5 bases at V and 1 base at J, with 8 bases in the middle. The CDR3 reads CASSTGRNTEAFF. The CDR3 DNA follows: TGTGCCAGCAGCACCGGACGGAACACTGAAGCTTTCTTT.

This clonotype was seen a few times. This chain joins TRBV7-2 and TRBJ1-2; D not resolved. Trimming stripped 2 bases from V and 6 bases from J, with 10 bases between. The germline V gene has CDR1 SGHTA and CDR2 FQGNSA. There are 13 residues in the CDR3. Here the CDR3 reads CASSLTVPDGYTF. Here the CDR3 DNA reads TGTGCCAGCAGCTTAACAGTGCCGGATGGCTACACCTTC.

This clonotype was seen repeatedly, ten times or more. The chain has TRBV28 and TRBJ2-5, with unresolved D. Germline assignment: CDR1 MDHEN and CDR2 SYDVKM. The CDR3 spans 14 residues. V was shortened by 4 bases and J by 0 bases, with 9 bases between the two germline ends. This CDR3 is CASSSQPYQETQYF. The CDR3 nucleotides are TGTGCCAGCAGTTCACAGCCGTACCAAGAGACCCAGTACTTC.

The chain combines TRBV10-3 with TRBJ1-3, with 9 nucleotides matching TRBD1. The CDR3 has 14 residues. Germline values: CDR1 ENHRY, CDR2 SYGVKD. V trimming: 4 bases; J trimming: 7 bases; junction bases outside the gene matches: 5. CDR3: CAISGTQGANTIYF. The CDR3 nucleotides are TGTGCCATCAGTGGAACACAGGGGGCGAACACCATATATTTT.

V gene TRBV29-1 combines with J gene TRBJ2-6; D perhaps matches TRBD2 (5 bases). Trimming took off 3 bases at V and 0 bases at J, with 6 bases between the two ends. Germline V gene data show CDR1 as SQVTM and CDR2 as ANQGSEA. CDR3 size: 14 residues. CDR3 sequence: CSVDRGSGANVLTF. The CDR3 DNA is TGCAGCGTTGACCGGGGCTCTGGGGCCAACGTCCTGACTTTC.

This clonotype was detected only a few times. This chain uses TRBV20-1 with TRBJ2-7, with a weak D call TRBD1 (5 bases). V lost 4 bases and J 6 bases, leaving 16 bases between the germline ends. This CDR3 comprises 13 residues. Germline loops: CDR1 DFQATT, CDR2 SNEGSKA (reference sequence). CDR3 amino acids: CSATPQGYGEQYF. The CDR3, as DNA: TGCAGTGCTACCCCCCAGGGTTATGGCGAGCAGTACTTC.

CDR3: CASTTGLARLRDEQFF. Here the CDR3 DNA reads TGTGCCAGCACGACTGGGCTGGCGCGGTTGAGGGATGAGCAGTTCTTC. This chain connects TRBV6-2 or TRBV6-3 to TRBJ2-1; D perhaps matches TRBD2 (5 bases). Germline V lookup: CDR1 MNHEY, CDR2 SVGEGT. This CDR3 has 16 residues. The germline V and J ends were trimmed by 7 bases and 8 bases, with 24 bases remaining between them.

Many counts were recorded for this clonotype. The chain has TRBV7-2 and TRBJ1-5, with 7 bases that match TRBD1. This CDR3 has 16 residues. Germline CDR1 and CDR2: SGHTA and FQGNSA. Losses at the gene ends were 5 bases for V and 3 bases for J; bases not matched to a gene: 10. CDR3 DNA: TGTGCCAGCAGCCAAAGTCCCGGGACAGACAATCAGCCCCAGCATTTT. Amino acids: CASSQSPGTDNQPQHF.

This clonotype was seen a handful of times. This sequence joins TRBV7-2 and TRBJ2-7; possibly TRBD2 for D (6 bases). This CDR3 comprises 16 residues. Deletions cut 0 bases from V and 6 bases from J, with 18 bases between. CDR1 SGHTA and CDR2 FQGNSA come from the germline V gene. CDR3 DNA sequence: TGTGCCAGCAGCTTAGCGCCCGGGACTGCTGGGGTCGAGCAGTACTTC. It yields the protein CASSLAPGTAGVEQYF.

This clonotype has a count of ten or more. The rearrangement uses TRBV2 and TRBJ1-1, with a tentative D call TRBD1 (6 bases). Germline lookup yields CDR1 SNHLY and CDR2 FYNNEI. Trimming shortened V by 6 bases and J by 4 bases, and 12 bases separated the two germline ends. This CDR3 is 13 amino acids long. The CDR3 here is CASSGDMTTEAFF. The DNA for the CDR3 is TGTGCCAGCAGCGGGGACATGACCACTGAAGCTTTCTTT.

At least ten counts were recorded for this clonotype. V and J are TRBV27 and TRBJ1-5; weak D call: TRBD1 (6 bases). CDR3 length equals 14 residues. The germline gives CDR1 MNHEY, CDR2 SMNVEV (reference sequence). Between the trimmed V and J ends, which lost 5 bases and 10 bases, there was a span of 18 bases. CDR3 DNA: TGTGCCAGCAGTCGCGGGGGGCGGGGGGCACCCCAGCATTTT. Amino acid sequence: CASSRGGRGAPQHF.

About this clonotype itself: At one boundary the junction diverges from the germline segment, which might be a read error. V is TRBV7-9 and J is TRBJ1-3; tentatively, D is TRBD1 (6 bases). The CDR3 spans 15 residues. Germline V gives CDR1 SEHNR, CDR2 FQNEAQ (reference sequence). The CDR3 loop reads CASSLAGADRNTTYF. In DNA, the CDR3 is TGTGCCAGCAGCTTAGCGGGGGCAGACCGAAACACCACATATTTT.

This chain uses TRBV4-3 with TRBJ2-2; D uncertain. Germline lookup yields CDR1 LGHNA and CDR2 YSLEER. The CDR3 consists of 14 residues. Trimming took 0 bases from V and 3 from J, leaving 5 bases between them. The CDR3 coding sequence is TGCGCCAGCAGCCAAGAAAGTGACACCGGGGAGCTGTTTTTT. Its translation is CASSQESDTGELFF.

In regard to this clonotype: Since the CDR3 does not end with the conserved phenylalanine or tryptophan, this likely comes from a read error. V and J are TRBV2 and TRBJ2-5; TRBD1 might be the D (5 bases). Trimming shortened V by 5 bases and J by 5 bases, and 12 bases separated the two germline ends. Germline CDR1 is SNHLY and CDR2 is FYNNEI. The CDR3 covers 13 residues. CDR3 DNA: TGTGCCAGCAGTAAAGGGGTCGCGGAGACCCAGTACCTC. This sequence encodes CASSKGVAETQYL.

This clonotype was observed many times. The chain uses TRBV6-5 and TRBJ1-2; D gene ambiguous. Trimming took off 0 bases at V and 7 bases at J, with 12 bases between the two ends. Germline CDR1 MNHEY, CDR2 SVGAGI. The CDR3 totals 14 residues. CDR3 loop: CASSYSDRSPGYTF. DNA of the CDR3: TGTGCCAGCAGTTACTCAGATCGGTCCCCTGGCTACACCTTC.

This clonotype was seen a handful of times. CDR3 sequence (DNA): TGTGCCAGCATTTCCTCCACTGGGGTTTATAATTCACCCCTCCACTTT. Protein: CASISSTGVYNSPLHF. The chain combines TRBV6-2 or TRBV6-3 with TRBJ1-6; D gene ambiguous. The length of the CDR3 is 16 residues. Germline-derived CDR1 and CDR2 are MNHEY and SVGEGT. Between the trimmed V and J ends, which lost 7 bases and 4 bases, there was a span of 17 bases.

The V call is TRBV6-1, the J call TRBJ2-7; D tentatively reads TRBD1 or TRBD2 (6 bases each). Germline lookup yields CDR1 MNHNS and CDR2 SASEGT. Trimming removed 9 bases at V and 1 base at J, with 16 bases between. CDR3 length: 14 amino acids. The CDR3 is CASSRGAPSYEQYF. For the CDR3, the DNA is TGTGCCAGTTCAAGGGGGGCACCGTCCTACGAGCAGTACTTC.

This clonotype turned up a few times. The rearrangement joins TRBV6-4 to TRBJ1-4; D is unresolved. Germline-derived CDR1 and CDR2 are MRHNA and SNTAGT. CDR3 length equals 13 residues. Trimming took off 11 bases at V and 4 bases at J, with 14 bases between the two ends. CDR3 sequence: CAPKARFNEKLFF. The CDR3 DNA follows: TGTGCCCCAAAGGCACGGTTTAATGAAAAACTGTTTTTT.

This clonotype has at least ten counts. The V gene is TRBV6-5, the J gene TRBJ2-7, with 11 nucleotides matching TRBD2. The CDR3 consists of 19 residues. Germline V CDR1 and CDR2: MNHEY, SVGAGI. The ends lost 1 base at V and 0 bases at J; junction bases unmatched: 11. The CDR3 DNA follows: TGTGCCAGCAGTTACTTCGGGCTAGCGGGAGGATCAGTCTCCTACGAGCAGTACTTC. Translation: CASSYFGLAGGSVSYEQYF.

This clonotype was counted many times. The chain has TRBV28 and TRBJ1-2; 8 nucleotides match TRBD1. Trimming took 6 bases from V and 4 from J; bases not matched to a gene: 7. The CDR3 is made up of 14 amino acids. CDR1 and CDR2 from the germline V gene are MDHEN and SYDVKM. CDR3 sequence: CASRARGRIYGYTF. The CDR3 nucleotides read TGTGCCAGCAGGGCCAGGGGGCGAATCTATGGCTACACCTTC.

This rearrangement joins TRBV5-1 to TRBJ2-7; 7 bases align to TRBD1. The ends lost 2 bases at V and 3 bases at J; junction bases unmatched: 8. The CDR3 is made up of 15 amino acids. Germline V lookup: CDR1 SGHRS, CDR2 YFSETQ. This CDR3 is CASSFTGTEYYEQYF. CDR3 in DNA: TGCGCCAGCAGCTTTACCGGGACAGAGTACTACGAGCAGTACTTC.

The rearrangement joins TRBV29-1 to TRBJ2-7; D could derive from TRBD1 or TRBD2 (5 bases each). V shed 8 bases and J shed 1 base, with 21 bases lying between them. The germline V gene encodes CDR1 SQVTM and CDR2 ANQGSEA. There are 15 residues in the CDR3. CDR3 coding DNA: TGCAGCTCTGAAGGTGGGGGAAAAAAATCCTACGAGCAGTACTTC. As protein: CSSEGGGKKSYEQYF.

In its sample, this clonotype was seen once. The V call is TRBV7-2, the J call TRBJ1-5; maybe TRBD1 (6 bases). Germline V CDR1 and CDR2: SGHTA, FQGNSA. Trimming stripped 3 bases from V and 0 bases from J, with 18 bases between. The CDR3 is made up of 18 amino acids. CDR3 bases: TGTGCCAGCAGCTTGAGGGGGGGGGGGATTAATAGCAATCAGCCCCAGCATTTT. Protein product: CASSLRGGGINSNQPQHF.

This clonotype was seen ten or more times. V is TRBV28 and J is TRBJ1-1, with D hard to call. V shed 5 bases and J shed 3 bases, with 10 bases lying between them. The germline V gene has CDR1 MDHEN and CDR2 SYDVKM. The CDR3 consists of 13 residues. CDR3 residues: CASSPIPHTEAFF. Written as DNA, the CDR3 is TGTGCCAGCAGTCCCATACCCCACACTGAAGCTTTCTTT.